Listed below are T cell receptor beta chains from one sample, sequenced in a study of blood T cells in healthy people across ages. TCRdb reprocessed the 5' RACE reads via MiXCR and lists one record per CDR3 protein. The sample lists some 700,000 distinct CDR3 sequences, 40% to 45% occurring once. The source material was blood. The receptor set was obtained from a woman aged 60-75 years in good health. The CDR3 runs from the conserved cysteine through the conserved F or W. The D gene is left open where the match is weak.

V gene	D gene	J gene	CDR3 protein
TRBV29-1	.	TRBJ2-1	CSETYGSEQFF
TRBV29-1	TRBD2	TRBJ2-7	CSLSAGGHNEQYF
TRBV6-2/TRBV6-3	TRBD2	TRBJ2-5	CASKTSGSKQYF
TRBV7-3	.	TRBJ2-3	CASSSERAGADTQYF
TRBV20-1	.	TRBJ2-7	CSADVIGDRGEQYF
TRBV6-6	.	TRBJ1-5	CASSYRGGDQPQHF
TRBV6-1	TRBD2	TRBJ2-3	CASSLTLAGGQDTQYF
TRBV6-5	TRBD1	TRBJ2-1	CASNDRDNEQFF
TRBV6-5	.	TRBJ2-7	CATWRVSTEQYF
TRBV20-1	TRBD1	TRBJ2-5	CSAKIPGQRETQYF
TRBV7-2	.	TRBJ1-1	CASSPTATVNTEAFF
TRBV18	.	TRBJ1-1	CASSPMHNTEAFF
TRBV6-5	TRBD1	TRBJ1-2	CASSPGQGIGYTF
TRBV5-1	.	TRBJ2-7	CASSLRWTTYEQYF
TRBV7-3	.	TRBJ2-5	CASSLMGGIQETQYF
TRBV29-1	.	TRBJ2-5	CSVRPTLAHQETQYF
TRBV7-9	.	TRBJ2-7	CASSPVFRPYEQYF
TRBV28	TRBD2	TRBJ2-1	CASIKSGSRDEQFF
TRBV7-3	TRBD2	TRBJ2-5	CASSSGLGFNEQYF
TRBV9	.	TRBJ1-2	CASSSVGVTF
TRBV4-2	.	TRBJ1-2	CASSQAVGANYGYTF
TRBV5-6	TRBD1	TRBJ2-3	CASQISQGQGRDTQYF
TRBV7-3	.	.	CASSQTAGSSYEQYF
TRBV29-1	.	TRBJ1-3	CSVGQSGNTIYF
TRBV20-1	.	TRBJ1-2	CSARVEGWGSYTF
TRBV24-1	TRBD2	TRBJ2-5	CATSDVAGFVQETQYF